This T cell receptor beta chain emerged from a study of T cell responses to AZD1222 COVID-19 vaccine. Looked up from germline, CDR1 is KGHSH and CDR2 is LQKENI. The CDR3 runs 14 residues. V was clipped by 0 bases and J by 5 bases, with 11 bases between them. Clones were sequenced by immunoSEQ multiplex PCR, and TCRdb holds only the in-frame ones, with some missing. The sample contains 110,000 to 150,000 clones, more than 85% of which appear only once. The source was peripheral blood, collected on day 0 of AZD1222 vaccination. This chain connects TRBV18 to TRBJ2-7; D tentatively reads TRBD1 or TRBD2 (6 bases each). This TCR derives from an adult in good health. CDR3 coding DNA: TGTGCCAGCTCACCACCTAACAGGGAGGACGAGCAGTACTTC. Its translation is CASSPPNREDEQYF.